At least ten counts were recorded for the clone carrying this TCR beta chain. Other DNA sequences from this sample encode an identical CDR3 as well. CD8 memory was a combination that joined CD45RO+ cells with CCR7-negative CD45RA+ TemRA cells. The data were taken from a study of shared clonotypes between healthy human individuals. Study-wide background: Participating donors consisted of two women and a few men aged 18 to 49.

The assay was immunoSEQ multiplex PCR, and TCRdb's table has in-frame clones only and misses some. The sample carries 80,000 to 100,000 clones, 60% to 70% recorded once. The V segment lost 3 bases and the J segment 0 bases; nucleotides outside the gene matches: 8. This CDR3 region has 18 residues. The V gene's germline CDR1 is LNHDA and CDR2 SQIVND (reference sequence). This sequence originates from a man aged 25-45 years in good health. The chain joins TRBV19 to TRBJ2-6, with 7 bases that match TRBD1. The source material was memory CD8+ T cells sorted from blood. The subset denotes: CD45RO+ cells pooled with CCR7-negative TemRA cells. CDR3 DNA: TGTGCCAGTAGTATTGGGGACAGAGACGACTCTGGGGCCAACGTCCTGACTTTC. This encodes CASSIGDRDDSGANVLTF.